This T cell receptor (beta chain) derives from a study of blood T cells in healthy people across ages. At the level of the study: Using template switching, researchers captured about one barcoded beta molecule for each two T cells. Study observations and caveats: Because sorting was not performed, PBMCs prevented conclusive naive versus antigen-experienced comparison. Higher diversity and more naive CD4+ cells were features of long-lived donors, compared to aged donors. Observed TCR beta diversity per million T cells went down as age went up. This fall followed a roughly linear course with age.

Germline assignment: CDR1 SGHTA and CDR2 FQGNSA. This CDR3 is 15 amino acids long. Trimming took off 1 base at V and 4 bases at J, with 13 bases between the two ends. This clonotype was detected ten times or more. No antigen is known for it. Then a second PCR, running roughly 7 to 11 cycles, was carried out with a sample-barcoded 5' primer and a J-beta primer mix. TCRdb independently ran MiXCR on the 5' RACE reads; one entry per CDR3 protein. The sample includes around 990,000 distinct CDR3 sequences, about two fifths of them seen just once. This receptor was taken from a man aged 18 to 30 in good health. The genes are TRBV7-2 and TRBJ1-2; D is unresolved. Material: blood. CDR3 coding DNA: TGTGCCAGCAGCTTAGTGAGTCCAGCCTCCTATGGCTACACCTTC. Amino acids: CASSLVSPASYGYTF.